This T cell receptor beta chain was recorded in a study of early T cells in non-severe SARS-CoV-2 infection (dated by TCRdb to the early 2020s). As for the study more broadly: Because TCR sequencing was done on bulk RNA from unsorted whole blood, the alpha and beta chains could not be paired.

This was a case-control study nested in a cohort of healthcare workers in London, UK, who had nasopharyngeal swab PCR tests and blood samples taken every week. Between 23 and 31 March 2020, the week of the UK lockdown, healthcare workers were enrolled and then followed up weekly for as long as 16 weeks. Concerning this clonotype itself: The antigen it binds to is not known. Within one base of it there is no much larger clone, and no base qualities were kept.

Overall study results and their limits: VDJdb matching was skewed toward anti-spike CD8 responses and likely underestimated virus-specific expansions by missing private and CD4 specificities.

Sequences SGHDN (CDR1) and FVKESK (CDR2) are obtained from the germline V gene. V ends up 3 bases short and J 4 bases short, with an unmatched junction base count of 8. The CDR3 has 16 amino acids, counting the end cysteine and phenylalanine. The only DNA kept is the CDR3, 48 bases in frame from the first base. Receptor amplification or capture employed 5' RACE. These reads were obtained on a NextSeq 500. The TCR library protocol attached unique molecular identifiers to individual cDNA molecules to correct for sequencing error and PCR bias. Sequencing covered both TCR alpha and beta chains, and within each sample the abundances of alpha and beta sequences were tightly co-correlated. On the study's bioinformatics: Decombinator V4 was used to annotate TCR sequences for V gene, J gene and CDR3. TCRs were defined as expanded if a significant change between any two time points was detected under a Poisson model with p below 0.0001. Abundances of TCRs were expressed as counts per million after normalisation to the total number of TCRs sequenced in each sample. TRAV1-2 paired with TRAJ12, TRAJ20 or TRAJ33 defined MAIT TCRs, while TRAV10 paired with TRAJ18 defined iNKT TCRs. A search of VDJdb, accessed on 1 November 2021, was run for TCRs annotated to CMV, EBV and SARS-CoV-2, with TCRs annotated for multiple antigens excluded. Clones were called with MiXCR by TCRdb after fastp trimmed the public reads at Q25, and only in-frame beta chains were retained. Entries that share a CDR3 protein sequence are merged under the most common genes and DNA. TCRdb's processing, not the study's, gives the V and J calls here. This sample comprises approximately 70,000 distinct CDR3 sequences, approximately 12% of them detected only once. About 5% of the sample is in the top ten clones.

The sample consisted of whole blood. The source of this sequence is an adult who was a healthcare worker with PCR-confirmed SARS-CoV-2 infection or an uninfected control (not recorded which). The chain couples TRBV14 to TRBJ2-1, and TRBD2 aligns with 8 junction nucleotides. CDR3 sequence: CASSHGWTSIYNEQFF. The DNA sequence reads TGTGCCAGCAGCCATGGGTGGACTAGCATTTACAATGAGCAGTTCTTC.